Sequencing of this TCR beta chain was carried out in a study of tumor and adjacent non-tumor tissue in lung cancer (dated 2018 in TCRdb). Turning to the overall study: The cohort included approximately 13 adenocarcinoma, a couple of squamous cell carcinoma and 1 small cell lung cancer patients. The roughly 15 patients were aged about 30 to 76 years, included around ten men and 5 women, and had TNM stage I to III disease. In total, sequencing yielded under 150 million productive TCRbeta reads, which works out to an average of around 4.2 million reads per sample. Bulk TCRbeta repertoires were compared between lung tumor tissue and matched distant non-tumor lung tissue obtained from about 16 lung cancer patients. TCRbeta CDR3 sequencing was performed on 30 to 35 paired specimens, with one tumor sample and one normal lung sample collected per patient. On the study overall, not on this receptor specifically: Only about 15 patients were included in the cohort, and the need for larger samples and more detailed clinical data was noted by the authors. TCR diversity (inverse Simpson) was significantly higher in tumor than in normal lung tissue (roughly 430 vs 170, P = 0.0075, Mann-Whitney U test). Peripheral blood was not sequenced, so blood TCRbeta repertoires were not examined in the lung cancer patients of the study. The sequencing platform is not named in the methods, and unique molecular identifiers are not mentioned. TCR diversity was significantly higher in younger patients, and higher tumor TCR diversity was associated with shorter overall and disease-free survival. The top 100 clones accounted for a significantly larger cumulative portion of the repertoire in normal lung than in tumor tissue.

RNA was extracted from bulk unsorted tissue and checked for quality with a NanoDrop ND-1000 and an Agilent 2100. Newly diagnosed lung cancer patients without prior chemotherapy who had been admitted for thoracic surgery in China between August and November 2014 were enrolled as donors. The study excluded patients who had received radiotherapy or chemotherapy before or who had another cancer at the same time. Pieces of surgical tissue measuring roughly 1-2.1 cm3 were kept in RNAlater solution and stored at -80 degrees C until use. Trimming takes 3 bases from V and 3 bases from J, and the germline ends sit 17 bases apart. CDR1 and CDR2 are read off the germline V gene as MDHEN and SYDVKM. From cysteine to phenylalanine, the CDR3 is 16 amino acids long. Just the 48-base CDR3 DNA is kept, in frame starting at base 1. Libraries were constructed by multiplex PCR. This sample was sequenced with an Illumina HiSeq 2500. TCRbeta libraries were constructed through three rounds of nested PCR with primers (Table S4) according to protocols adapted from ARM-PCR. PCR products of 200-500 bp were gel-excised and purified with the QIAquick gel extraction kit before sequencing. Turning to the authors' computational methods: Trimmomatic was used to clean the reads, FLASH was used to merge the reads into complete CDR3 sequences, and MiTCR was used to assign the reads to V(D)J germline segments. Clonal diversity was computed as the inverse Simpson's index with VDJtools. In-frame sequences lacking a premature stop codon were counted as productive reads. The public reads were quality trimmed at Q25 with fastp and then assembled into clones with MiXCR by TCRdb, keeping productive beta chains. CDR3 protein duplicates are merged, each entry listing the most common genes and DNA. These V and J calls rely on TCRdb rather than the paper's analysis. The sample data list approximately 76,000 distinct CDR3 sequences, and roughly 70% of these were observed just once. Jointly, the top ten make up roughly 12% of the sample.

This clonotype has only a few counts. The antigen it recognizes is unknown. Nothing much larger sits one base from this clone, and base qualities are not available. The TCR sequence derives from a woman aged 70-85 years with non-small cell lung cancer. The chain was built from TRBV28 and TRBJ1-1; TRBD1 is possibly the D segment (6 matching bases). The material sequenced was lung tumor tissue. The base sequence is TGTGCCAGCAGTTTTAGGGCAGGGGACTGGGACACTGAAGCTTTCTTT. Its translation is CASSFRAGDWDTEAFF. Reference TRBV28 and TRBJ1-1 genes cover what lies past the CDR3, so the full variable domain is DVKVTQSSRYLVKRTGEKVFLECVQDMDHENMFWYRQDPGLGLRLIYFSYDVKMKEKGDIPEGYSVSREKKERFSLILESASTNQTSMYLCASSFRAGDWDTEAFFGQGTRLTVV.